Listed below are T cell receptor beta chains from one sample, sequenced in a study of blood T cell repertoires in COVID-19. The protocol was immunoSEQ multiplex PCR, while the TCRdb copy is restricted to in-frame clones and leaves out a portion. The table includes more than 85,000 clones, about 85% detected once. Source material: peripheral blood. The origin of the receptors is a man in his sixties or seventies with acute or convalescent COVID-19. The CDR3 runs from the conserved cysteine through the conserved F or W. The order of the fields is V gene, D gene, clone size, J gene, CDR3 DNA, CDR3 protein. A D gene is named only where the DNA matches it firmly. Rows may omit the clone size; those that give it use once, few, many or a size class.

v_call: TRBV5-8; d_call: -; clone_size: -; j_call: TRBJ1-6; cdr3_nt: TGTGCCAGCAGCTTGGAACAGGTAGGTAATTCACCCCTCCACTTT; cdr3_aa: CASSLEQVGNSPLHF
v_call: TRBV3-1/TRBV3-2; d_call: -; clone_size: -; j_call: TRBJ1-6; cdr3_nt: TGTGCCAGCAGCCAAGAGGTACAGGGTTATAATTCACCCCTCCACTTT; cdr3_aa: CASSQEVQGYNSPLHF
v_call: TRBV4-1; d_call: TRBD1; clone_size: -; j_call: TRBJ1-3; cdr3_nt: TGCGCCAGCAGCCAATGGGACAGGGGATATTCTGGAAACACCATATATTTT; cdr3_aa: CASSQWDRGYSGNTIYF
v_call: TRBV4-2; d_call: -; clone_size: -; j_call: TRBJ2-5; cdr3_nt: TGTGCCAGCAGCCAAGTTTCCGGAGCCTTGCAAGAGACCCAGTACTTC; cdr3_aa: CASSQVSGALQETQYF
v_call: TRBV3-1/TRBV3-2; d_call: -; clone_size: -; j_call: TRBJ2-3; cdr3_nt: TGTGCCAGCAGCCCCCACCGGGACAAATACACAGATACGCAGTATTTT; cdr3_aa: CASSPHRDKYTDTQYF
v_call: TRBV3-1/TRBV3-2; d_call: TRBD2; clone_size: -; j_call: TRBJ2-3; cdr3_nt: TGTGCCAGCAGCCAAGGACTAGCGGGGGTTTCAGATACGCAGTATTTT; cdr3_aa: CASSQGLAGVSDTQYF
v_call: TRBV3-1/TRBV3-2; d_call: -; clone_size: -; j_call: TRBJ2-3; cdr3_nt: TGTGCCAGCAGCCAAGACGGCGGTAGACGTTGGATGGATACGCAGTATTTT; cdr3_aa: CASSQDGGRRWMDTQYF
v_call: TRBV9; d_call: -; clone_size: once; j_call: TRBJ2-7; cdr3_nt: TGTGCCAGCAGCGTAGGGACAGACAGCTCCTACGAGCAGTACTTC; cdr3_aa: CASSVGTDSSYEQYF
v_call: TRBV10-3; d_call: -; clone_size: -; j_call: TRBJ2-5; cdr3_nt: TGTGCCATCAGTGACCAGGCTAATCCAGGCAGGGGAGAGACCCAGTACTTC; cdr3_aa: CAISDQANPGRGETQYF
v_call: TRBV30; d_call: TRBD1; clone_size: -; j_call: TRBJ2-7; cdr3_nt: TGTGCCGTCACGCGGACAGGGGGCAACGAGCAGTACTTC; cdr3_aa: CAVTRTGGNEQYF
v_call: TRBV5-1; d_call: -; clone_size: -; j_call: TRBJ2-6; cdr3_nt: TGCGCCAGCAGCTTGGCCGGGGTCGGGGCCAACGTCCTGACTTTC; cdr3_aa: CASSLAGVGANVLTF
v_call: TRBV2; d_call: -; clone_size: -; j_call: TRBJ1-1; cdr3_nt: TGTGCCAGCATGGGGGGGACTGAAGCTTTCTTT; cdr3_aa: CASMGGTEAFF
v_call: TRBV5-1; d_call: TRBD1; clone_size: -; j_call: TRBJ1-1; cdr3_nt: TGCGCCAGCAGCTTACCACAGGGGATCTACACTGAAGCTTTCTTT; cdr3_aa: CASSLPQGIYTEAFF
v_call: TRBV10-3; d_call: TRBD1; clone_size: few; j_call: TRBJ2-7; cdr3_nt: TGTGCCATCAGTGAGGACAGGGGGCCCTACGAGCAGTACTTC; cdr3_aa: CAISEDRGPYEQYF
v_call: TRBV9; d_call: -; clone_size: -; j_call: TRBJ1-3; cdr3_nt: TGTGCCAGCAGCGGAGGGGACACTGGAAACACCATATATTTT; cdr3_aa: CASSGGDTGNTIYF
v_call: TRBV28; d_call: -; clone_size: -; j_call: TRBJ1-2; cdr3_nt: TGTGCCAGCAGTTTAATCGGTCATTTAAACTATGGCTACACCTTC; cdr3_aa: CASSLIGHLNYGYTF
v_call: TRBV19; d_call: -; clone_size: -; j_call: TRBJ1-1; cdr3_nt: TGTGCCAGTAGTATTGACAGCGACTCGAACACTGAAGCTTTCTTT; cdr3_aa: CASSIDSDSNTEAFF